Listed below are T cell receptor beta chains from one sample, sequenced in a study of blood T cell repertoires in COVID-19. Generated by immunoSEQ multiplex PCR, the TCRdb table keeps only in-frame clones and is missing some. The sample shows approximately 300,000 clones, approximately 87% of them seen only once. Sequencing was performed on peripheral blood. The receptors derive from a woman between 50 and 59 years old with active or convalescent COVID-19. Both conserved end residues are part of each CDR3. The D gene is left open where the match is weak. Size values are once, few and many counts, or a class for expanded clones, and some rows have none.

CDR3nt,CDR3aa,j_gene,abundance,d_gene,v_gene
TGTGCCAGCAGAACTACCGGGGGTAACTATGGCTACACCTTC,CASRTTGGNYGYTF,TRBJ1-2,.,.,TRBV25-1
TGTGCCAGCAGCTTGGGGACAGTTAGCAATCAGCCCCAGCATTTT,CASSLGTVSNQPQHF,TRBJ1-5,.,TRBD1,TRBV7-9
TGTGCCAGCAGCTTAGACAGAGACACTGAAGCTTTCTTT,CASSLDRDTEAFF,TRBJ1-1,.,.,TRBV7-2
TGTGCCAGCAGTTACTCGGTGGGACAGGGACCTGGAAACACCATATATTTT,CASSYSVGQGPGNTIYF,TRBJ1-3,.,TRBD1,TRBV6-2/TRBV6-3
TGCGCCAGCAGCCGCGCCCAGCGGCTGCGAGTCCAACGTTCGAACACCGGGGAGCTGTTTTTT,CASSRAQRLRVQRSNTGELFF,TRBJ2-2,once,.,TRBV5-1
TGCAGCGTTTCTCGGGCTAGCGGGAGGAATGAGCAGTTCTTC,CSVSRASGRNEQFF,TRBJ2-1,.,TRBD2,TRBV29-1
TGCGCCAGCAGCCAAGACGACAACAGGCAATACGAGCAGTACTTC,CASSQDDNRQYEQYF,TRBJ2-7,.,.,TRBV4-3
TGTGCCAGCTCACCTCGGACAGGGAGTTTCTACAATGAGCAGTTCTTC,CASSPRTGSFYNEQFF,TRBJ2-1,.,TRBD1,TRBV18
TGTGCCAGCAGTTTTGGCGGGGGCACAGATACGCAGTATTTT,CASSFGGGTDTQYF,TRBJ2-3,.,.,TRBV28
TGCAGCGTTCAGACAGGGCCCGAAGCTTTCTTT,CSVQTGPEAFF,TRBJ1-1,few,TRBD1,TRBV29-1
TGTGCCTTTAAGGGGGGGGGAACTGAAGCTTTCTTT,CAFKGGGTEAFF,TRBJ1-1,.,.,TRBV30
TGTGCCAGCTCACCAACGGTAGGGGTAAATCAGCCCCAGCATTTT,CASSPTVGVNQPQHF,TRBJ1-5,.,.,TRBV18
TGTGCCAGCAGTTACAGCGACTACAACAACGAGCAGTACTTC,CASSYSDYNNEQYF,TRBJ2-7,.,.,TRBV6-2/TRBV6-3